These 14 T cell receptor beta chains were all obtained from the same sample, sequenced in a study of blood T cell repertoires in COVID-19. Some clones are missing from TCRdb's copy, which holds only in-frame ones; the method was immunoSEQ multiplex PCR. The profile covers nearly 250,000 clones, with almost 85% appearing a single time and 1.9% taken by the ten largest. Specimen: peripheral blood. The receptors were gathered from a woman older than 75 with acute or convalescent COVID-19.

V usage is TRBV29-1 and J usage is TRBJ2-4, with TRBD2 matching 11 bases. The CDR3 totals 14 residues. Per the germline V gene, CDR1 is SQVTM and CDR2 is ANQGSEA. Unmatched junction bases numbered 4, after V lost 5 bases and J lost 4 bases. The CDR3 here is CSVRLAGGKNIQYF. CDR3 coding DNA: TGCAGCGTTAGGCTAGCGGGAGGAAAAAACATTCAGTACTTC.

V usage is TRBV20-1 and J usage is TRBJ1-4; 7 nucleotides align to TRBD1. The CDR3 is made up of 11 amino acids. Germline CDR1 DFQATT, CDR2 SNEGSKA (reference sequence). The ends lost 8 bases at V and 6 bases at J; junction bases unmatched: 3. The CDR3 nucleotides read TGCAGTACAGGGGAAGATGAAAAACTGTTTTTT. Protein product: CSTGEDEKLFF.

A few counts support this clone. This chain connects TRBV6-2 or TRBV6-3 to TRBJ1-4; 10 bases line up with TRBD1. The V gene end was trimmed by 5 bases and the J gene end by 3 bases; junction bases not matched to a gene: 3. The CDR3 totals 15 residues. Germline V gene lookup returns CDR1 MNHEY and CDR2 SVGEGT. The DNA of the CDR3 is TGTGCCAGCAGTCCGGGGACAGGGGCTAATGAAAAACTGTTTTTT. It specifies CASSPGTGANEKLFF.

The V and J genes are TRBV18 and TRBJ1-1, with 7 bases matching TRBD1. Germline V gene lookup returns CDR1 KGHSH and CDR2 LQKENI. The CDR3 length is 14 residues. V trimming: 4 bases; J trimming: 3 bases; junction bases outside the gene matches: 5. This chain's CDR3 is CASSLAGQHTEAFF. The CDR3 DNA follows: TGTGCCAGCTCACTAGCGGGACAGCACACTGAAGCTTTCTTT. The whole variable domain, remainder taken from reference TRBV18 and TRBJ1-1, is NAGVMQNPRHLVRRRGQEARLRCSPMKGHSHVYWYRQLPEEGLKFMVYLQKENIIDESGMPKERFSAEFPKEGPSILRIQQVVRGDSAAYFCASSLAGQHTEAFFGQGTRLTVV.

The J gene is TRBJ1-1, the V gene TRBV10-3, with D unclear. V was shortened by 0 bases and J by 4 bases, with 12 bases between the two germline ends. In germline, CDR1 is ENHRY, CDR2 SYGVKD. This CDR3 comprises 15 residues. The CDR3 nucleotides are TGTGCCATCAGTGAGTCCCCCTGGGCGAGCACTGAAGCTTTCTTT. Its protein is CAISESPWASTEAFF.

As DNA, the CDR3 is TGTGCCAGCGCAGGGCAGATCGGGGAGCTGTTTTTT. This gives the protein CASAGQIGELFF. J is TRBJ2-2 and V is TRBV25-1, with TRBD1 as a possible D gene (5 bases). The length of the CDR3 is 12 residues. Germline V gene lookup returns CDR1 MGHDK and CDR2 SYGVNS. V lost 8 bases, J lost 7 bases, and 11 bases lay in between.

There are a few counts of this clone. The genes are TRBV19 and TRBJ2-3; D is perhaps TRBD2 (5 bases). The CDR3 has 13 residues. V lost 1 base and J lost 3, with 5 bases in between. Germline lookup yields CDR1 LNHDA and CDR2 SQIVND (reference sequence). In nucleotides, the CDR3 is TGTGCCAGTAGTATAGGCGGGACAGATACGCAGTATTTT. It yields the protein CASSIGGTDTQYF.

This sequence joins TRBV27 and TRBJ1-6, with a tentative D call TRBD1 (5 bases). V was pared by 7 bases and J by 0 bases, with 16 bases between. This CDR3 contains 17 residues. Per germline, CDR1 MNHEY and CDR2 SMNVEV (reference sequence). For the CDR3, the DNA is TGTGCCAGCAAAGTAAGGGGTGAGAGCTCCTATAATTCACCCCTCCACTTT. It yields the protein CASKVRGESSYNSPLHF.

J is TRBJ2-1 and V is TRBV6-5, with 7 bases fitting TRBD1. The CDR3 has 13 residues. Germline V gene lookup returns CDR1 MNHEY and CDR2 SVGAGI. Trimming cost V 9 bases and J 8 bases; bases outside gene matches: 10. The DNA of the CDR3 is TGTGCCAGTAGACAGGGACCTTTGGATGAGCAGTTCTTC. This encodes CASRQGPLDEQFF.

This sequence joins TRBV19 and TRBJ2-7, with TRBD1 matching 8 bases. CDR1 is LNHDA and CDR2 is SQIVND in the germline V gene (reference sequence). The CDR3 is made up of 17 amino acids. Trimming removed 4 bases from V and 0 bases from J; junction bases left unmatched: 11. CDR3 in DNA: TGTGCCAGTAGTACAAACGGACAGGGCGACAACTCCTACGAGCAGTACTTC. As protein: CASSTNGQGDNSYEQYF.

This chain connects TRBV6-5 to TRBJ2-7; 9 bases are shared with TRBD2. Trimming at V came to 7 bases and at J to 6 bases, leaving 10 bases not matched to a gene. The CDR3 runs to 14 residues. The germline CDR1 and CDR2 sequences are MNHEY and SVGAGI. CDR3 sequence reads: CASKVGGGAVEQYF. The CDR3 DNA reads as TGTGCCAGCAAGGTGGGCGGGGGGGCGGTCGAGCAGTACTTC.

This chain connects TRBV7-9 to TRBJ1-1; unclear D gene. This CDR3 has 14 amino acids. CDR1 is SEHNR and CDR2 is FQNEAQ in the germline V gene (reference sequence). The germline V and J ends were trimmed by 0 bases and 0 bases, with 5 bases remaining between them. CDR3 DNA sequence: TGTGCCAGCAGCTTAGCAGCGCTGAACACTGAAGCTTTCTTT. It translates to CASSLAALNTEAFF.

The chain couples TRBV6-6 to TRBJ2-5; TRBD1 matches at 8 bases. Per germline, CDR1 MNHNY and CDR2 SVGAGI (reference sequence). The CDR3 runs to 15 residues. V lost 2 bases and J lost 2; bases outside the gene matches: 4. The CDR3 region has the DNA TGTGCCAGCAGTTACCGGGACAGGAGACAAGAGACCCAGTACTTC. Translating it yields CASSYRDRRQETQYF.

V is TRBV19 and J is TRBJ2-2, with 11 bases fitting TRBD2. The CDR3 length is 17 residues. With 2 bases clipped from V and 6 bases from J, the junction kept 8 bases outside the gene matches. CDR1 is LNHDA, CDR2 SQIVND, per germline (reference sequence). The DNA of the CDR3 is TGTGCCAGTAGTATAAGTAGGCTAGCGGGGGGAGCCGGGGAGCTGTTTTTT. This codes for CASSISRLAGGAGELFF.